This section outlines one T cell receptor beta chain sequence together with its context. Its antigen is not known. Generated by immunoSEQ multiplex PCR, the TCRdb table keeps only in-frame clones and is missing some. The profile shows roughly 45,000 clones, about 81% of them singletons. The data were taken from a study of OX40 agonist ivuxolimab in advanced cancers. The study's findings and limits: Undetermined was the antigen specificity of the expanded peripheral T cells.

V was pared by 5 bases and J by 4 bases, with 9 bases between. The germline V gene has CDR1 SGHVS and CDR2 FQNEAQ. This CDR3 has 13 amino acids. This chain joins TRBV7-8 and TRBJ1-3, with a tentative D call TRBD1 (6 bases). The receptor was isolated from an adult with an advanced solid tumor such as melanoma, head and neck, liver or kidney cancer. Sample: CD4+ or CD8+ T cells sorted from blood, taken in a trial of the OX40 agonist ivuxolimab. As DNA, the CDR3 is TGTGCCAGCAGCACCGGACAGGGAAACACCATATATTTT. The encoded protein is CASSTGQGNTIYF.